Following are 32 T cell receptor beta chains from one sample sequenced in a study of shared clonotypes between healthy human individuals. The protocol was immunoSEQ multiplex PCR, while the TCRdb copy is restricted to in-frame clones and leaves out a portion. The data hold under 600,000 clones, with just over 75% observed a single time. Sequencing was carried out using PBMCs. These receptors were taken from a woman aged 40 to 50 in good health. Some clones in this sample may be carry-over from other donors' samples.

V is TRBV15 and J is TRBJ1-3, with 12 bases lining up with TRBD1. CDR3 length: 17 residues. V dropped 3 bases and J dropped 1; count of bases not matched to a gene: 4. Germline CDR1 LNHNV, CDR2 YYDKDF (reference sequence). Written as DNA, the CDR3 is TGTGCCACCAGCAGGACGGGACAGGGGGCTTCTGGAAACACCATATATTTT. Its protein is CATSRTGQGASGNTIYF.

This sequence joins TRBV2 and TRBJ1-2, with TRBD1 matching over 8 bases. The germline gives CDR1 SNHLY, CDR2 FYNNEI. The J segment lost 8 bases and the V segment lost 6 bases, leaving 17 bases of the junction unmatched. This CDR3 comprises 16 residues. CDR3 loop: CASREPNPAGGNGYTF. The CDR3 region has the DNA TGTGCCAGCAGGGAGCCGAACCCCGCAGGGGGCAACGGCTACACCTTC.

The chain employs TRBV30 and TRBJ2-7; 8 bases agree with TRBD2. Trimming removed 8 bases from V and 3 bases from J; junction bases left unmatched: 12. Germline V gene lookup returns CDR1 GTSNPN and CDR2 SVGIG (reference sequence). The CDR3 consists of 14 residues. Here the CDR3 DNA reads TGTGCCGGGCAGTCCGGGACTAGAGGCTACGAGCAGTACTTC. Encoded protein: CAGQSGTRGYEQYF. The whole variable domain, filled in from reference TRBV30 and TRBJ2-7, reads SQTIHQWPATLVQPVGSPLSLECTVEGTSNPNLYWYRQAAGRGLQLLFYSVGIGQISSEVPQNLSASRPQDRQFILSSKKLLLSDSGFYLCAGQSGTRGYEQYFGPGTRLTVT.

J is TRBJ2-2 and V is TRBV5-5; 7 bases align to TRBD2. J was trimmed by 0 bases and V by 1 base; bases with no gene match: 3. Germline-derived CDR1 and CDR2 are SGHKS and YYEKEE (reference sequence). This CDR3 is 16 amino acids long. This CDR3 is CASSLWLAANTGELFF. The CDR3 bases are TGTGCCAGCAGCTTGTGGCTAGCGGCGAACACCGGGGAGCTGTTTTTT.

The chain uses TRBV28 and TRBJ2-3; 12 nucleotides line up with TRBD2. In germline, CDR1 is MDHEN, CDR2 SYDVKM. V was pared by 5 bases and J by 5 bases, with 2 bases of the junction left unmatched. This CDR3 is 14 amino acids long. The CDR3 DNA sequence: TGTGCCAGCAGTGGGGGACTAGCGGGAGATACGCAGTATTTT. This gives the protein CASSGGLAGDTQYF.

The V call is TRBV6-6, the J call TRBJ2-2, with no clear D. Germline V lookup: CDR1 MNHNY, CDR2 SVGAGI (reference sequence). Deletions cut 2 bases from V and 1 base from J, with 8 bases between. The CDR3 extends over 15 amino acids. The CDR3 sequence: CASSYTYQNTGELFF. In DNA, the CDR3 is TGTGCCAGCAGTTACACATACCAGAACACCGGGGAGCTGTTTTTT.

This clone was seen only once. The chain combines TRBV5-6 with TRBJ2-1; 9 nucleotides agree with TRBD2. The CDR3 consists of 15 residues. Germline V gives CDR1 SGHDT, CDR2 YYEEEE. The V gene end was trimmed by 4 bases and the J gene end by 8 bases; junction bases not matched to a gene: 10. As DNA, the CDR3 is TGTGCCAGCAGCCCACGGCGGGAGGGCCGCCATGAGCAGTTCTTC. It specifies CASSPRREGRHEQFF.

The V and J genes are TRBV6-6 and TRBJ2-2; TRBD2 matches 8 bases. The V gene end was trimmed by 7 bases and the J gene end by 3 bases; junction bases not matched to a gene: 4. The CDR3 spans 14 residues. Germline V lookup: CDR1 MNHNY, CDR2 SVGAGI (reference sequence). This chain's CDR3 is CASNPGRDTGELFF. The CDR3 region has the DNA TGTGCCAGCAATCCCGGGAGGGACACCGGGGAGCTGTTTTTT.

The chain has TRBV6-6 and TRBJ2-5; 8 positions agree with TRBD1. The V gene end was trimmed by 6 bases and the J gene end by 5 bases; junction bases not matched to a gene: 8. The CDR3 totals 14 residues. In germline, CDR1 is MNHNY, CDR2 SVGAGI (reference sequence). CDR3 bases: TGTGCCAGCAGAACCCGGACAGGGAAGGAGACCCAGTACTTC. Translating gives CASRTRTGKETQYF.

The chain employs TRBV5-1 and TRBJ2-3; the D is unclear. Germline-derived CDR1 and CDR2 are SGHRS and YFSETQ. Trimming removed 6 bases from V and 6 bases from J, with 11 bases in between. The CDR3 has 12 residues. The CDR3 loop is CASNKNLDTQYF. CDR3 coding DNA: TGCGCCAGCAACAAAAACCTCGATACGCAGTATTTT. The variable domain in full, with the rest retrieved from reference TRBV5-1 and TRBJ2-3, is KAGVTQTPRYLIKTRGQQVTLSCSPISGHRSVSWYQQTPGQGLQFLFEYFSETQRNKGNFPGRFSGRQFSNSRSEMNVSTLELGDSALYLCASNKNLDTQYFGPGTRLTVL.

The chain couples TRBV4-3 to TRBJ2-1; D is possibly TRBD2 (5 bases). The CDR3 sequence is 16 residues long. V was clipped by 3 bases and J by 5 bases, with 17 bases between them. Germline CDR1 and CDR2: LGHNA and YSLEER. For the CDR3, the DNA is TGCGCCAGCAGCCACGACATCAGCGGAGTTAACAATGAGCAGTTCTTC. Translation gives CASSHDISGVNNEQFF.

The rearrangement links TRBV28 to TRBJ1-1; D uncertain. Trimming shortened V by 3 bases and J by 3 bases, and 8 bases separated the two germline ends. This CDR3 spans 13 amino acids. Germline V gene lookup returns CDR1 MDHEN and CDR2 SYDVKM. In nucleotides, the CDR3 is TGTGCCAGCAGTTTCGGCAGGTACACTGAAGCTTTCTTT. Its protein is CASSFGRYTEAFF.

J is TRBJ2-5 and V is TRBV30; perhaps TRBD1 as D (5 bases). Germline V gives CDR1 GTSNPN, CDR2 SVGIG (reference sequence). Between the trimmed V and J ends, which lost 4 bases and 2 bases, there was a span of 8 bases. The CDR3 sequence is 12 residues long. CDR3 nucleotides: TGTGCCTGGAACGCAGGGCAAGAGACCCAGTACTTC. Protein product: CAWNAGQETQYF.

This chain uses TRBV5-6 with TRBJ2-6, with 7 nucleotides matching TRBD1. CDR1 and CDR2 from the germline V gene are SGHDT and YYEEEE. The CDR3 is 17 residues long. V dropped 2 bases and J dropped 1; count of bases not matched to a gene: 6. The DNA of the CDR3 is TGTGCCAGCAGCTTACCGGGACAGATTTCTGGGGCCAACGTCCTGACTTTC. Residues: CASSLPGQISGANVLTF. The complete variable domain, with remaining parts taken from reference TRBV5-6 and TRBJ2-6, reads DAGVTQSPTHLIKTRGQQVTLRCSPKSGHDTVSWYQQALGQGPQFIFQYYEEEERQRGNFPDRFSGHQFPNYSSELNVNALLLGDSALYLCASSLPGQISGANVLTFGAGSRLTVL.

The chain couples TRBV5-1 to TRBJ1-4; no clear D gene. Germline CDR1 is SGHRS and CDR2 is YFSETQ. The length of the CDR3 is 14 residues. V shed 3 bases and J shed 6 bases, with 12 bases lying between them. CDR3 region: CASSWKGPDEKLFF. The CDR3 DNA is TGCGCCAGCAGCTGGAAGGGTCCGGATGAAAAACTGTTTTTT.

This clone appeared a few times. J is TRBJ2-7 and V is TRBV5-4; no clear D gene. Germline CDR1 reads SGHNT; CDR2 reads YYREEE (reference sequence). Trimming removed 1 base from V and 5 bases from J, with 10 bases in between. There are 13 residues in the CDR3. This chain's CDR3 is CASSLTAADEQYF. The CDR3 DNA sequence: TGTGCCAGCAGCTTGACGGCTGCTGACGAGCAGTACTTC.

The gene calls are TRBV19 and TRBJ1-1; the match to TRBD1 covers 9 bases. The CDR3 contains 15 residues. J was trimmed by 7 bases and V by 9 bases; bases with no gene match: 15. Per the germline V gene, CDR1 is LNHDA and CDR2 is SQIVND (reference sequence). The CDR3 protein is CASLREGQGIDEAFF. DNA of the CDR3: TGTGCCAGCCTGAGGGAGGGACAGGGTATCGATGAAGCTTTCTTT.

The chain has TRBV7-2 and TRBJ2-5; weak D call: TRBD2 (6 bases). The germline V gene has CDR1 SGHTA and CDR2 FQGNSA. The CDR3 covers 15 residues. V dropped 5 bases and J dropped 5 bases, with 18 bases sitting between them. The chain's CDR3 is CASSQRALGGETQYF. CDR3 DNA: TGTGCCAGCAGCCAGCGGGCCCTTGGGGGGGAGACCCAGTACTTC.

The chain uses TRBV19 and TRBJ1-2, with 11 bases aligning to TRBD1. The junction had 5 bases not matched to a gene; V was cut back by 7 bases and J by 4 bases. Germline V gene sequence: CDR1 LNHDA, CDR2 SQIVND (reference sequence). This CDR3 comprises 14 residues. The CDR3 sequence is CASNRDRGAYGYTF. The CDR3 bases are TGTGCCAGTAACAGGGACAGGGGGGCCTATGGCTACACCTTC.

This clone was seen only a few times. CDR3 protein: CASSKGWETGYTGELFF. CDR3 bases: TGTGCCAGCAGCAAGGGCTGGGAGACAGGGTACACCGGGGAGCTGTTTTTT. V usage is TRBV21-1 and J usage is TRBJ2-2; the D call of TRBD1 is as the table states it, not checked on the DNA. TRBV21-1 is deemed a pseudogene. The CDR3 has 17 amino acids.

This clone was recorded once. This chain's CDR3 is CASSHAGTSSYNEQFF. CDR3 nucleotide sequence: TGTGCCAGCAGTCACGCCGGGACGTCATCCTACAATGAGCAGTTCTTC. The chain recombines TRBV27 with TRBJ2-1; TRBD1 or TRBD2 may be the D gene (5 bases each). The V end was cut by 5 bases, the J end by 1 base, with 15 bases between. CDR3 length equals 16 residues. Germline V gene sequence: CDR1 MNHEY, CDR2 SMNVEV (reference sequence).

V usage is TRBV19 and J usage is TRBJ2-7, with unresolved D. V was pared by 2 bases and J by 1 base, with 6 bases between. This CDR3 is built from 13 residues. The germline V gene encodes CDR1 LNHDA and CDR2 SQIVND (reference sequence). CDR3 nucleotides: TGTGCCAGTAGTATACAGGAGTCCTACGAGCAGTACTTC. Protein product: CASSIQESYEQYF.

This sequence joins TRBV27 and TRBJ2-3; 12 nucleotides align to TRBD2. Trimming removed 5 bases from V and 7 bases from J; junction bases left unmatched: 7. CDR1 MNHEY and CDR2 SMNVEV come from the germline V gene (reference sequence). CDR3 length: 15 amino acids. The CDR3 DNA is TGTGCCAGCAGTCCCCTAGCGGGAGGGCCTCATACGCAGTATTTT. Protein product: CASSPLAGGPHTQYF.

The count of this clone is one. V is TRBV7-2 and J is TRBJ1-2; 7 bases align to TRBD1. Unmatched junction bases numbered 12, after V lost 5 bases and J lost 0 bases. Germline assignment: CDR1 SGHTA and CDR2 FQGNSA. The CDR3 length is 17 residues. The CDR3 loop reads CASSPRTGSSSNYGYTF. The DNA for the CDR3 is TGTGCCAGCAGCCCCCGGACAGGCAGTAGTTCTAACTATGGCTACACCTTC.

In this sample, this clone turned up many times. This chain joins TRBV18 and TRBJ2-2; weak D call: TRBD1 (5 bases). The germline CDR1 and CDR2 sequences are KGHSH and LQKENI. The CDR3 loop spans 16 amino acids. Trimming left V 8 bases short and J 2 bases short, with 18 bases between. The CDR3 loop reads CASGMTDIGNTGELFF. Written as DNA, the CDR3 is TGTGCCAGCGGTATGACAGACATTGGTAACACCGGGGAGCTGTTTTTT.

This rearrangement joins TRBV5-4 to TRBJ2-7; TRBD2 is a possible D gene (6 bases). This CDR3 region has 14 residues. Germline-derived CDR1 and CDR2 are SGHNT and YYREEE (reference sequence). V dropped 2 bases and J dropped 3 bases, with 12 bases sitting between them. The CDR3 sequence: CASSFGGRFYEQYF. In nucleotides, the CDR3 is TGTGCCAGCAGCTTTGGAGGGCGCTTCTACGAGCAGTACTTC.

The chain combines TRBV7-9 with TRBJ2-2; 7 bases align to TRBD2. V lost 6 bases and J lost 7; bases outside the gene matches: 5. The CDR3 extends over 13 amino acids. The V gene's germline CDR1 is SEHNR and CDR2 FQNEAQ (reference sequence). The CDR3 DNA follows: TGTGCCAGCAGTGCTAGCGGCAACGGGGAGCTGTTTTTT. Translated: CASSASGNGELFF.

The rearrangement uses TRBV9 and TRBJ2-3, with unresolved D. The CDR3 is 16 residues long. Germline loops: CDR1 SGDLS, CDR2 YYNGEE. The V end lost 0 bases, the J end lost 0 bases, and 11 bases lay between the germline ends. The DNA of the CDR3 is TGTGCCAGCAGCGTAGTTAGCACTACTAGCACAGATACGCAGTATTTT. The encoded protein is CASSVVSTTSTDTQYF.

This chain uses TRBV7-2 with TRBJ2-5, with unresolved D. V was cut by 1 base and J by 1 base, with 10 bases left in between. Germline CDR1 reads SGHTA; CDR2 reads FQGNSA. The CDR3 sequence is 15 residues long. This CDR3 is CASSLVQQSQETQYF. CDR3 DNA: TGTGCCAGCAGCTTAGTACAGCAGTCCCAAGAGACCCAGTACTTC.

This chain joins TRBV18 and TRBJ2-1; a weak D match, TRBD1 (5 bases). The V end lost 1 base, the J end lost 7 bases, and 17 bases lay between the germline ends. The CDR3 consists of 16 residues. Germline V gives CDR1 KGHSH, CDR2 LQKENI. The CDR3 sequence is CASSPRSGPIINEQFF. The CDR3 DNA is TGTGCCAGCTCACCACGGTCAGGGCCGATAATAAATGAGCAGTTCTTC.

CDR3 DNA sequence: TGTGCCAGCAGCGCCGGGACTACCCTTAGGGCCCACGAGCAGTACTTC. This gives the protein CASSAGTTLRAHEQYF. V usage is TRBV5-6 and J usage is TRBJ2-7; 7 bases map to TRBD2. CDR3 length: 16 amino acids. Germline V gene data show CDR1 as SGHDT and CDR2 as YYEEEE. Trimming removed 4 bases from V and 5 bases from J; junction bases left unmatched: 15.

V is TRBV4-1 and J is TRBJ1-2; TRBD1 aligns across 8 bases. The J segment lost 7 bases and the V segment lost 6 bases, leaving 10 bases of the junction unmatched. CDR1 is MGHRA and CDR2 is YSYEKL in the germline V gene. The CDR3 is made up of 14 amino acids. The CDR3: CASSPGTGGGGYTF. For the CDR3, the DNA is TGCGCCAGCAGTCCCGGGACAGGAGGAGGTGGCTACACCTTC.